This T cell receptor (beta chain) was identified during a study of cytomegalovirus exposure and HLA in healthy donors. Overall study: From approximately 170 million T cells, an earlier analysis saw some 120 million unique TCR beta sequences.

This PCR relied on a set of 60 Vbeta primers and 13 Jbeta primers. Data came from immunoSEQ multiplex PCR; TCRdb stores just in-frame clones and leaves some out. The table includes 220,000 or so clones, around four fifths detected once. The germline CDR1 and CDR2 sequences are MDHEN and SYDVKM. J was trimmed by 1 base and V by 4 bases; bases with no gene match: 1. The CDR3 loop spans 14 amino acids. This TCR came from a woman between 35 and 50 years old in good health and CMV-seronegative. The source material was PBMCs. The chain carries TRBV28 and TRBJ1-1; 9 bases agree with TRBD1. CDR3 in DNA: TGTGCCAGCAGTTCGGGACAGGGGAACACTGAAGCTTTCTTT. Its translation: CASSSGQGNTEAFF.